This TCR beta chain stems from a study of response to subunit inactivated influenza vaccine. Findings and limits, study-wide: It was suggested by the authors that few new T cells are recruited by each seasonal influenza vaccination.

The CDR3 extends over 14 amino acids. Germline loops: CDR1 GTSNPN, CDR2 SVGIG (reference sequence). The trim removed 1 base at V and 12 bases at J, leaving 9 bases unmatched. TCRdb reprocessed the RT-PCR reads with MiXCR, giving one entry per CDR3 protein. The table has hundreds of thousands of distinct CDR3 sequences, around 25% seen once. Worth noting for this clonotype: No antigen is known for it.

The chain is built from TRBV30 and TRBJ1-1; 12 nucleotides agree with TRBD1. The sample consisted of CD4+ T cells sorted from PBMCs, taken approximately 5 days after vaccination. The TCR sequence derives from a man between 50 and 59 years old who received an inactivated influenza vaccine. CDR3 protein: CAWSGGTGGSLTFF. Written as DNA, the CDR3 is TGTGCCTGGAGTGGAGGGACAGGGGGCTCGTTGACTTTCTTT.